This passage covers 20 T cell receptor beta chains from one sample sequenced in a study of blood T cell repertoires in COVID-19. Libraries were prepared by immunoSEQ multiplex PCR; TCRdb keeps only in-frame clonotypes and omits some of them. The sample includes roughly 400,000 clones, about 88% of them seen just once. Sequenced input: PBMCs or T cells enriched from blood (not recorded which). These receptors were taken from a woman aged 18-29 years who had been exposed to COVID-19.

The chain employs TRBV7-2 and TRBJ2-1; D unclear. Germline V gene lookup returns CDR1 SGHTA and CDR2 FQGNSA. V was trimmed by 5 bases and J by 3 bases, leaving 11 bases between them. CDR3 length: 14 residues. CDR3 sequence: CASSPPGLYNEQFF. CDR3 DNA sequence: TGTGCCAGCAGCCCCCCAGGCCTCTACAATGAGCAGTTCTTC.

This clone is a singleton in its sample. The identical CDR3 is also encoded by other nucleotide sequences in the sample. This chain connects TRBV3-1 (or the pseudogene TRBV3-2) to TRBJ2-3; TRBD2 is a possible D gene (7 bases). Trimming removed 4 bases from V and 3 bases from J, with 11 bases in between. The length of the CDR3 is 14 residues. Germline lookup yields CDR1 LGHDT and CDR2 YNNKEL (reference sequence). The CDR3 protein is CASSRGGATDTQYF. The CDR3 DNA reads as TGTGCCAGCAGCCGGGGGGGCGCGACAGATACGCAGTATTTT.

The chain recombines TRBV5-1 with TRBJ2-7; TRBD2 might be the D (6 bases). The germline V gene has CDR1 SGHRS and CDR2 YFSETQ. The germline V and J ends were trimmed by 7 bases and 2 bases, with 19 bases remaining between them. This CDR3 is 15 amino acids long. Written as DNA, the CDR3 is TGCGCCAGCGGGGCTCGGGCGGGGATGACCTACGAGCAGTACTTC. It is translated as CASGARAGMTYEQYF.

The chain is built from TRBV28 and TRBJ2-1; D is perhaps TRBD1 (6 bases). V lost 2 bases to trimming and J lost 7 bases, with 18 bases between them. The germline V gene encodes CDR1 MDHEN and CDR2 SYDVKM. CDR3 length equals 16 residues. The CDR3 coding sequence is TGTGCCAGCAGTTTAAGTGATTGGCAGGGGATTAATGAGCAGTTCTTC. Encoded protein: CASSLSDWQGINEQFF. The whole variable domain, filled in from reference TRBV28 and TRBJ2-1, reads DVKVTQSSRYLVKRTGEKVFLECVQDMDHENMFWYRQDPGLGLRLIYFSYDVKMKEKGDIPEGYSVSREKKERFSLILESASTNQTSMYLCASSLSDWQGINEQFFGPGTRLTVL.

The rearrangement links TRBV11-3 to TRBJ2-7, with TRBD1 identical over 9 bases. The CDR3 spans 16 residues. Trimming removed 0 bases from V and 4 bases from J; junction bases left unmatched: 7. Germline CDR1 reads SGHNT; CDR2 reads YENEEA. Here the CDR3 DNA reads TGTGCCAGCAGCTTAGATCGAGGGACAGGGCCTTACGAGCAGTACTTC. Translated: CASSLDRGTGPYEQYF.

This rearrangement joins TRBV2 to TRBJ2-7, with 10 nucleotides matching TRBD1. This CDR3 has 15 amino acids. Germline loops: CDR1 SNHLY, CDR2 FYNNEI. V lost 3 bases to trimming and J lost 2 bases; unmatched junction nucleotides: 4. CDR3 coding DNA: TGTGCCAGCAGTGAGGGACAGGGGCCAACCTACGAGCAGTACTTC. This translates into CASSEGQGPTYEQYF.

The CDR3: CASSPWEGTEAFF. In DNA, the CDR3 is TGTGCCAGCTCACCTTGGGAGGGCACTGAAGCTTTCTTT. The chain recombines TRBV18 with TRBJ1-1; D is ambiguous. The ends were cut back, 3 bases at V and 4 bases at J, with 9 bases in the middle. The CDR3 spans 13 residues. The germline CDR1 and CDR2 sequences are KGHSH and LQKENI.

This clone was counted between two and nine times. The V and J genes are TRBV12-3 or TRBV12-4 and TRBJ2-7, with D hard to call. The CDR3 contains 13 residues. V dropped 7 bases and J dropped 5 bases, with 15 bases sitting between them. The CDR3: CASTPGLIDEQYF. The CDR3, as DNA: TGTGCCAGCACCCCCGGTCTTATCGACGAGCAGTACTTC.

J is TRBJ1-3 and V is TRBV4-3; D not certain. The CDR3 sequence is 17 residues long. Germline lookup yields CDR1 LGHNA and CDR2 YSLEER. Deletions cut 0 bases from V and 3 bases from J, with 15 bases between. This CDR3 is CASSQDPGVLIGNTIYF. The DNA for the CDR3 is TGCGCCAGCAGCCAAGATCCCGGGGTACTAATTGGAAACACCATATATTTT.

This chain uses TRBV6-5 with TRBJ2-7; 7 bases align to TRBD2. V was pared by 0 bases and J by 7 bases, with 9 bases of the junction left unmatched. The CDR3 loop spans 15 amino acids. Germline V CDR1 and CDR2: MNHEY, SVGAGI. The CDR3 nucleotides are TGTGCCAGCAGTTACTCGAGTAGTCGAGCGGGGGAGCAGTACTTC. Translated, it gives CASSYSSSRAGEQYF.

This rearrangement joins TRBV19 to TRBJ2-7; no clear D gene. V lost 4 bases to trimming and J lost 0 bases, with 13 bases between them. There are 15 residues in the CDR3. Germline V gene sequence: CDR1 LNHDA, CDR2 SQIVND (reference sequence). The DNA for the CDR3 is TGTGCCAGTAGTAGGCTAGGCCCCATCTCCTACGAGCAGTACTTC. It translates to CASSRLGPISYEQYF.

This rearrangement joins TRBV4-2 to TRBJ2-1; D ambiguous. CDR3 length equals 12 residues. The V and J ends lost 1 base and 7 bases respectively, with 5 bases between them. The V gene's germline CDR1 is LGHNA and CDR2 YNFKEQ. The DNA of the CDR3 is TGTGCCAGCAGCCAAGCAGTAAATGAGCAGTTCTTC. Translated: CASSQAVNEQFF.

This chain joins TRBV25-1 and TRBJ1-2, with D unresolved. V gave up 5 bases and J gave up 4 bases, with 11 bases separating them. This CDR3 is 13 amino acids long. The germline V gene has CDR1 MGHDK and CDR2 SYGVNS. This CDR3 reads CASSLGGFYGYTF. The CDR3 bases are TGTGCCAGCAGTCTGGGCGGGTTCTATGGCTACACCTTC.

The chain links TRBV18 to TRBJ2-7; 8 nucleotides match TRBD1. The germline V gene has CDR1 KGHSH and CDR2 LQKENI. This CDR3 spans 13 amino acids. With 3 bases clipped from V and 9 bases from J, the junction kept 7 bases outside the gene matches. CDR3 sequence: CASSPTGEVGQYF. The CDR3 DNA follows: TGTGCCAGCTCACCGACAGGGGAGGTTGGGCAGTACTTC.

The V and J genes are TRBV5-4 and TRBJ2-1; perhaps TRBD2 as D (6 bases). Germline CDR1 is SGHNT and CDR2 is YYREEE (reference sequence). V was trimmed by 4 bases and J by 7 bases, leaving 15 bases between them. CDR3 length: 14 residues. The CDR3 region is CASSDRLGGNEQFF. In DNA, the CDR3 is TGTGCCAGCAGCGACCGACTAGGCGGGAATGAGCAGTTCTTC.

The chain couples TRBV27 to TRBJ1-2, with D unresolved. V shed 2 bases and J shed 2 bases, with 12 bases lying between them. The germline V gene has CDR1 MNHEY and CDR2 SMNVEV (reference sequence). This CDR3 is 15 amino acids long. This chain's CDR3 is CASSLVAAANYGYTF. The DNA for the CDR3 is TGTGCCAGCAGTTTAGTGGCGGCGGCGAACTATGGCTACACCTTC.

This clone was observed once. As DNA, the CDR3 is TGTGCCAGCAGTTTCGAAACAGGGGTCACAGATACGCAGTATTTT. Translating it yields CASSFETGVTDTQYF. The chain employs TRBV27 and TRBJ2-3, with 7 positions matching TRBD1. The CDR3 runs to 15 residues. The V gene's germline CDR1 is MNHEY and CDR2 SMNVEV (reference sequence). V shed 3 bases, J shed 2 bases, and the junction held 5 bases outside the gene matches.

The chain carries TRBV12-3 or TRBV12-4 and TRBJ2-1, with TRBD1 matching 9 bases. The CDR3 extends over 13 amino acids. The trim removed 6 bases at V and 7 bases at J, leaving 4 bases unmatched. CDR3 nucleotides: TGTGCCAGCAGCCTAGGACAGGGGAATGAGCAGTTCTTC. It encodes CASSLGQGNEQFF.

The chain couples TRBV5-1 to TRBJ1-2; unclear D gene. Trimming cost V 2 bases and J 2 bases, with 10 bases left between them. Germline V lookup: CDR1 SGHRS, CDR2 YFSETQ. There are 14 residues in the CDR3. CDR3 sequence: CASSFLEENYGYTF. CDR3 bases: TGCGCCAGCAGCTTTTTAGAGGAGAACTATGGCTACACCTTC. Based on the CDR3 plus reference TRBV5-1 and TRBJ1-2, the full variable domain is KAGVTQTPRYLIKTRGQQVTLSCSPISGHRSVSWYQQTPGQGLQFLFEYFSETQRNKGNFPGRFSGRQFSNSRSEMNVSTLELGDSALYLCASSFLEENYGYTFGSGTRLTVV.

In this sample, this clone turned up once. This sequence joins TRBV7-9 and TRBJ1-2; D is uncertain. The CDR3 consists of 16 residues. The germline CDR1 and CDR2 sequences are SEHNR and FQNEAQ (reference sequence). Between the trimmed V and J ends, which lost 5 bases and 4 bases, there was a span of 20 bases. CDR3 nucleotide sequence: TGTGCCAGCAGCCCCCCCTTGGTCCGCCGGGGCTATGGCTACACCTTC. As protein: CASSPPLVRRGYGYTF.